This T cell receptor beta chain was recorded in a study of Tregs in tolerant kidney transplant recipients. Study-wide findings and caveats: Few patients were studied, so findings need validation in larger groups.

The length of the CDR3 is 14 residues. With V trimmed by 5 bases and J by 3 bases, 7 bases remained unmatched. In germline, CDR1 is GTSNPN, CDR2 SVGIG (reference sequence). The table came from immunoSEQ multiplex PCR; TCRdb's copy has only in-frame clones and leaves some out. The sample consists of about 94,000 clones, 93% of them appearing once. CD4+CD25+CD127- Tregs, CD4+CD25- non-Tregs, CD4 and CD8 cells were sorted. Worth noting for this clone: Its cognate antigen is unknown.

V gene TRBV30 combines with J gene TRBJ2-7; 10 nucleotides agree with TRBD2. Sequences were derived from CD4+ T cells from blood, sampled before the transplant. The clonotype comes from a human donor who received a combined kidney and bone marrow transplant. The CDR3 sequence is CAWRPGTSDYEQYF. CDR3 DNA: TGTGCCTGGCGACCCGGGACTAGCGACTACGAGCAGTACTTC.